Each of the 20 T cell receptor beta chains below was sequenced from the same sample in a study of cytotoxic CD8 clonotypes in ibrutinib-treated CLL (dated by TCRdb to the early 2020s). The time point label here, explained by the study, means: 24 months on ibrutinib. Receptor libraries were prepared by the immunoSEQ multiplex PCR assay. Sourced from immuneACCESS, this table was stored by TCRdb with only in-frame sequences that have V and J called. A share of the clones is absent; for the studies checked, an unresolved V gene accounts for under half, and the remainder has no known explanation. In this sample the table shows a few hundred thousand clones, around 70% of which occur a single time. 15% of the sample goes to the ten largest clones. The sample here was PBMCs, taken after 24 months of ibrutinib treatment. These receptors all stem from a human donor with chronic lymphocytic leukemia.

V and J are TRBV19 and TRBJ1-1, with a possible D match to TRBD1 (6 bases). The CDR3 is made up of 13 amino acids. Trimming removed 7 bases from V and 1 base from J, with 10 bases in between. The germline CDR1 and CDR2 sequences are LNHDA and SQIVND (reference sequence). The CDR3: CASIPQGNTEAFF. The DNA of the CDR3 is TGTGCCAGTATCCCACAGGGGAACACTGAAGCTTTCTTT.

The CDR3, as DNA: TGTGCCAGCAGCTTAGGGCTTACTGAAGCTTTCTTT. As protein: CASSLGLTEAFF. The chain employs TRBV25-1 and TRBJ1-1; D gene unclear. The V gene lost 6 bases and the J gene lost 5 bases, with 10 bases spanning the gap. CDR1 is MGHDK and CDR2 is SYGVNS in the germline V gene. The CDR3 sequence is 12 residues long.

This clone was counted once. The V gene is TRBV4-3, the J gene TRBJ2-2; TRBD2 is a possible D gene (5 bases). This CDR3 has 15 amino acids. Trimming stripped 0 bases from V and 10 bases from J, with 15 bases between. Germline CDR1 and CDR2: LGHNA and YSLEER. CDR3 residues: CASSQDSGGPAELFF. CDR3 in DNA: TGCGCCAGCAGCCAAGATTCGGGCGGGCCCGCGGAGCTGTTTTTT.

The chain carries TRBV18 and TRBJ1-2, with D unclear. The V and J ends lost 1 base and 8 bases respectively, with 11 bases between them. Germline loops: CDR1 KGHSH, CDR2 LQKENI. This CDR3 comprises 13 residues. CDR3 sequence: CASSPLGPSGYTF. In DNA form, the CDR3 reads TGTGCCAGCTCACCACTGGGCCCGAGCGGCTACACCTTC.

The rearrangement uses TRBV5-1 and TRBJ2-7; the D call may be TRBD1 or TRBD2 (5 bases each). In germline, CDR1 is SGHRS, CDR2 YFSETQ. The ends were cut back, 4 bases at V and 6 bases at J, with 14 bases in the middle. CDR3 length: 13 amino acids. CDR3 bases: TGCGCCAGCAGCCAGTCCGGGACCCTCGAGCAGTACTTC. It translates to CASSQSGTLEQYF.

This clone came up once. The CDR3 region has the DNA TGTGCCAGCAGGGCCGGGACAGGGGGCGCCGAGACCCAGTACTTC. Its protein product is CASRAGTGGAETQYF. The J gene is TRBJ2-5, the V gene TRBV2; 12 bases are a match to TRBD1. The junction had 7 bases not matched to a gene; V was cut back by 6 bases and J by 5 bases. CDR1 SNHLY and CDR2 FYNNEI come from the germline V gene. This CDR3 has 15 residues.

This chain uses TRBV6-1 with TRBJ1-5; D remains ambiguous. The CDR3 contains 13 residues. V was cut by 4 bases and J by 7 bases, with 11 bases left in between. Per the germline V gene, CDR1 is MNHNS and CDR2 is SASEGT. The CDR3 nucleotides are TGTGCCAGCAGTGGGCCCCCGGGACAGCCCCAGCATTTT. Protein sequence: CASSGPPGQPQHF.

This clone was counted a few times. The gene calls are TRBV28 and TRBJ2-7; TRBD2 matches 11 bases. The trim removed 10 bases at V and 7 bases at J, leaving 9 bases unmatched. Germline V gene data show CDR1 as MDHEN and CDR2 as SYDVKM. The CDR3 has 13 residues. DNA for the CDR3: TGTGCCATTGCGACTAGCGGGATTGGGGAGCAGTACTTC. Translated, it gives CAIATSGIGEQYF.

This clone was detected once. The chain couples TRBV7-9 to TRBJ2-7; D unclear. V dropped 7 bases and J dropped 7 bases, with 14 bases sitting between them. The germline V gene has CDR1 SEHNR and CDR2 FQNEAQ (reference sequence). The CDR3 consists of 12 residues. CDR3 amino acids: CASTNDPLEQYF. CDR3 bases: TGTGCCAGCACCAATGACCCTTTGGAGCAGTACTTC.

The V and J genes are TRBV27 and TRBJ2-5, with TRBD2 matching 7 bases. The junction had 10 bases not matched to a gene; V was cut back by 4 bases and J by 5 bases. Germline lookup yields CDR1 MNHEY and CDR2 SMNVEV (reference sequence). The CDR3 totals 15 residues. CDR3: CASSSSGASRETQYF. The CDR3 DNA reads TGTGCCAGCAGTTCCAGCGGGGCTAGCAGGGAGACCCAGTACTTC.

The chain uses TRBV6-5 and TRBJ1-2, with a tentative D call TRBD1 (6 bases). V was shortened by 7 bases and J by 5 bases, with 14 bases between the two germline ends. This CDR3 has 13 residues. Germline V CDR1 and CDR2: MNHEY, SVGAGI. CDR3 amino acids: CASTPNGQYGYTF. The CDR3 DNA sequence: TGTGCCAGCACCCCAAACGGACAGTATGGCTACACCTTC.

A few counts support this clone. The chain is built from TRBV6-5 and TRBJ2-3, with D tentatively TRBD1 (6 bases). CDR1 MNHEY and CDR2 SVGAGI come from the germline V gene. Trimming took off 2 bases at V and 2 bases at J, with 8 bases between the two ends. There are 14 residues in the CDR3. The CDR3 nucleotides are TGTGCCAGCAGTTACCGGGACAACACAGATACGCAGTATTTT. It is translated as CASSYRDNTDTQYF.

V gene TRBV7-3 combines with J gene TRBJ1-2; tentatively, D is TRBD1 (5 bases). Germline CDR1 is SGHTA and CDR2 is FQGTGA. V lost 5 bases and J lost 3, with 10 bases in between. There are 13 residues in the CDR3. The chain's CDR3 is CASSPGGDYGYTF. DNA of the CDR3: TGTGCCAGCAGCCCGGGGGGTGACTATGGCTACACCTTC.

This clone was detected only a few times. CDR3 DNA: TGTGCCTGGAGTGTTATAGCGGGAGACCCCGGGGAGCTGTTTTTT. This translates into CAWSVIAGDPGELFF. The rearrangement uses TRBV30 and TRBJ2-2; 9 positions match TRBD2. V dropped 0 bases and J dropped 6; count of bases not matched to a gene: 5. The CDR3 length is 15 residues. Germline-derived CDR1 and CDR2 are GTSNPN and SVGIG (reference sequence).

The chain employs TRBV15 and TRBJ1-1; 7 nucleotides line up with TRBD1. Losses at the gene ends were 5 bases for V and 1 base for J; bases not matched to a gene: 7. Germline lookup yields CDR1 LNHNV and CDR2 YYDKDF (reference sequence). The CDR3 runs 15 residues. CDR3 residues: CATSPTGTENTEAFF. The CDR3 region has the DNA TGTGCCACCAGCCCAACCGGGACAGAGAACACTGAAGCTTTCTTT.

This chain links TRBV29-1 with TRBJ2-2; no clear D. V was shortened by 4 bases and J by 5 bases, with 8 bases between the two germline ends. Germline V gene lookup returns CDR1 SQVTM and CDR2 ANQGSEA. CDR3 length: 12 residues. CDR3 coding DNA: TGCAGCGTTGTATTTTCTACCGGGGAGCTGTTTTTT. This translates into CSVVFSTGELFF.

This chain uses TRBV11-2 with TRBJ2-5; 9 bases match TRBD2. Germline loops: CDR1 SGHAT, CDR2 FQNNGV. J lost 2 bases, V lost 4 bases, and 8 bases had no gene match. The CDR3 contains 16 residues. CDR3 sequence reads: CASSSRLAEGQETQYF. The DNA for the CDR3 is TGTGCCAGCAGCTCTCGACTAGCGGAGGGGCAAGAGACCCAGTACTTC.

The gene calls are TRBV20-1 and TRBJ1-2; D might be TRBD1 (5 bases). This CDR3 has 10 amino acids. Trimming shortened V by 3 bases and J by 10 bases, and 9 bases separated the two germline ends. From germline, CDR1 is DFQATT and CDR2 SNEGSKA (reference sequence). As DNA, the CDR3 is TGCAGTGCTAGTCAGGGAGCCTACACCTTC. Its protein product is CSASQGAYTF.

The chain combines TRBV19 with TRBJ2-7; no clear D gene. Germline CDR1 and CDR2: LNHDA and SQIVND (reference sequence). The CDR3 extends over 14 amino acids. Trimming pared 5 bases from V and 1 base from J, leaving 12 bases between. The chain's CDR3 is CASSPLGASYEQYF. In DNA form, the CDR3 reads TGTGCCAGTAGTCCCCTCGGAGCGTCCTACGAGCAGTACTTC.

J is TRBJ2-7 and V is TRBV27; 9 bases match TRBD2. V lost 3 bases to trimming and J lost 3 bases; unmatched junction nucleotides: 3. The CDR3 covers 14 residues. The germline gives CDR1 MNHEY, CDR2 SMNVEV (reference sequence). CDR3 DNA sequence: TGTGCCAGCAGTTTGGGACTAGCCTTCTACGAGCAGTACTTC. This translates into CASSLGLAFYEQYF.